The 5 T cell receptor beta chains in this list originate from one sample, sequenced in a study of OX40 agonist ivuxolimab in advanced cancers. Assay: immunoSEQ multiplex PCR; the TCRdb copy retains only in-frame clones and omits some. Of 65,000 to 90,000 clones in the sample, around 90% were seen once. The sample consisted of CD4+ or CD8+ T cells sorted from blood, taken in a trial of the OX40 agonist ivuxolimab. The receptors come from an adult with an advanced solid tumor such as melanoma, head and neck, liver or kidney cancer.

The chain employs TRBV29-1 and TRBJ2-2; D is perhaps TRBD1 (5 bases). Trimming took off 4 bases at V and 5 bases at J, with 14 bases between the two ends. The CDR3 sequence is 14 residues long. Germline CDR1 reads SQVTM; CDR2 reads ANQGSEA. The CDR3 loop reads CSVARQGGTGELFF. The CDR3 DNA sequence: TGCAGCGTTGCCAGGCAGGGCGGTACCGGGGAGCTGTTTTTT.

The rearrangement uses TRBV27 and TRBJ2-7, with D perhaps matching TRBD2 (7 bases). Germline CDR1 and CDR2: MNHEY and SMNVEV (reference sequence). The CDR3 spans 13 residues. V lost 0 bases and J lost 6, with 9 bases in between. The CDR3 protein is CASSLSGGGEQYF. CDR3 nucleotides: TGTGCCAGCAGTTTATCAGGGGGGGGCGAGCAGTACTTC.

The V call is TRBV5-1, the J call TRBJ2-7; the D is unclear. CDR1 and CDR2 from the germline V gene are SGHRS and YFSETQ. Trimming shortened V by 3 bases and J by 0 bases, and 10 bases separated the two germline ends. This CDR3 comprises 14 residues. The CDR3 is CASSSDTYSYEQYF. DNA for the CDR3: TGCGCCAGCAGCTCAGACACCTACTCCTACGAGCAGTACTTC.

This clone was observed a handful of times. The J gene is TRBJ1-1, the V gene TRBV5-4; D is undetermined. The V end lost 3 bases, the J end lost 5 bases, and 11 bases lay between the germline ends. The CDR3 runs to 13 residues. Germline CDR1 reads SGHNT; CDR2 reads YYREEE (reference sequence). CDR3 in DNA: TGTGCCAGCAGCTCGGGAGTGGGGACTGAAGCTTTCTTT. Translated, it gives CASSSGVGTEAFF.

V gene TRBV2 combines with J gene TRBJ1-5; a weak D match, TRBD1 (5 bases). The CDR3 consists of 14 residues. Germline CDR1 reads SNHLY; CDR2 reads FYNNEI. Between the trimmed V and J ends, which lost 8 bases and 0 bases, there was a span of 11 bases. CDR3 region: CASWGRVSNQPQHF. The CDR3, as DNA: TGTGCCAGCTGGGGGAGGGTTAGCAATCAGCCCCAGCATTTT. The complete variable domain, with remaining parts taken from reference TRBV2 and TRBJ1-5, reads EPEVTQTPSHQVTQMGQEVILRCVPISNHLYFYWYRQILGQKVEFLVSFYNNEISEKSEIFDDQFSVERPDGSNFTLKIRSTKLEDSAMYFCASWGRVSNQPQHFGDGTRLSIL.